This TCR beta chain is drawn from a study of shared clonotypes between healthy human individuals. TCRdb keeps only in-frame clones here, not all; method: immunoSEQ multiplex PCR. The repertoire has fewer than 600,000 clones, around 77% of them found once; the top ten carry approximately 12%. The V and J ends lost 4 bases and 5 bases respectively, with 18 bases between them. Germline V CDR1 and CDR2: SEHNR, FQNEAQ (reference sequence). The length of the CDR3 is 15 residues. The receptor was isolated from a woman aged 40 to 49 in good health. Some clones in this sample may be carry-over from other donors' samples. Sequencing was performed on PBMCs. This sequence joins TRBV7-9 and TRBJ2-7; no definite D call. Written as DNA, the CDR3 is TGTGCCAGCAGCTCGGGCCTGATCTCGGGTAACGAGCAGTACTTC. Its protein is CASSSGLISGNEQYF. Looking up the rest from reference TRBV7-9 and TRBJ2-7 gives the full variable domain: DTGVSQNPRHKITKRGQNVTFRCDPISEHNRLYWYRQTLGQGPEFLTYFQNEAQLEKSRLLSDRFSAERPKGSFSTLEIQRTEQGDSAMYLCASSSGLISGNEQYFGPGTRLTVT.